This T cell receptor beta chain is drawn from a study of blood T cell repertoires in COVID-19. Clones were read by immunoSEQ multiplex PCR, and TCRdb kept only the in-frame ones, dropping some. Altogether fewer than 500,000 clones are present, about 89% being singletons, with the ten largest covering 4.3%. Germline loops: CDR1 MDHEN, CDR2 SYDVKM. There are 16 residues in the CDR3. The ends were cut back, 8 bases at V and 7 bases at J, with 24 bases in the middle. This TCR was sampled from a woman under 40 with acute or convalescent COVID-19. The chain carries TRBV28 and TRBJ1-5, with a tentative D call TRBD1 (6 bases). The sample was peripheral blood. The CDR3 DNA reads as TGTGCCAGCGGGGGCAAACACGTACCAGTACAACAGCCCCAGCATTTT. It encodes CASGGKHVPVQQPQHF.